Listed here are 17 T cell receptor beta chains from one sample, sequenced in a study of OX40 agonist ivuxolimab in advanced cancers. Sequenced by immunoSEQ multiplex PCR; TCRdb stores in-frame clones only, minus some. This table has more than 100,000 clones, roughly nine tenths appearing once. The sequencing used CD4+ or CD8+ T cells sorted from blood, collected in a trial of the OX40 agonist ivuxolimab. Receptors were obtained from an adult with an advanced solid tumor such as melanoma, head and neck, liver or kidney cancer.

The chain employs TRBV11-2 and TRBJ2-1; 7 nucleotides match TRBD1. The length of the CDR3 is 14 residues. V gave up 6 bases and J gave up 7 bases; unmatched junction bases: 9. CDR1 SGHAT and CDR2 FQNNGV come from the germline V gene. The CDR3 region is CASSQRTQGNEQFF. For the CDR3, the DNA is TGTGCCAGCAGTCAAAGAACACAGGGGAATGAGCAGTTCTTC. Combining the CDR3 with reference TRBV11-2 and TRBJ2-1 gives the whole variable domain EAGVAQSPRYKIIEKRQSVAFWCNPISGHATLYWYQQILGQGPKLLIQFQNNGVVDDSQLPKDRFSAERLKGVDSTLKIQPAKLEDSAVYLCASSQRTQGNEQFFGPGTRLTVL.

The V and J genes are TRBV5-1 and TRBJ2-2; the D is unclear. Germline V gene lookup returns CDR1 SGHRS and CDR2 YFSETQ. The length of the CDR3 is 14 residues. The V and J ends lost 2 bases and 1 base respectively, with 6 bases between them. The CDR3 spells CASSFGVNTGELFF. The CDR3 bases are TGCGCCAGCAGCTTTGGGGTGAACACCGGGGAGCTGTTTTTT.

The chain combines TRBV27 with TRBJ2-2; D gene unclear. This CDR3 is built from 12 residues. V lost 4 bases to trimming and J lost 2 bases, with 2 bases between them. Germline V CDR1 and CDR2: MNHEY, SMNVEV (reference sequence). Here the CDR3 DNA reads TGTGCCAGCAGTTACAACACCGGGGAGCTGTTTTTT. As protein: CASSYNTGELFF.

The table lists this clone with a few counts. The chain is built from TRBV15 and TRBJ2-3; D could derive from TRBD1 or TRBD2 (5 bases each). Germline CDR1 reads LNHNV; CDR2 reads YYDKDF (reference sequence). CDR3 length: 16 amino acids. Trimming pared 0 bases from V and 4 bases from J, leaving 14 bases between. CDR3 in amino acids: CATSREMAGSSDTQYF. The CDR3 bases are TGTGCCACCAGCAGAGAGATGGCAGGGAGCTCAGATACGCAGTATTTT.

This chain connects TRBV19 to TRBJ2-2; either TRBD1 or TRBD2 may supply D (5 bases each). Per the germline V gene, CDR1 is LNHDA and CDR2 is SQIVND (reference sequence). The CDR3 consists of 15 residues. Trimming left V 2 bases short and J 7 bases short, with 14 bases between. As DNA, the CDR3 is TGTGCCAGTAGTATACGGGGCAGGGCTGGCGGGGAGCTGTTTTTT. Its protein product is CASSIRGRAGGELFF.

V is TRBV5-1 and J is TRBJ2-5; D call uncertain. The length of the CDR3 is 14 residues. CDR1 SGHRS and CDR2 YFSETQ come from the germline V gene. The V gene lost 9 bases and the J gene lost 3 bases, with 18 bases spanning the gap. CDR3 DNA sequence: TGCGCCACCCAAGGCGGAAGAGGTGAAGAGACCCAGTACTTC. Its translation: CATQGGRGEETQYF.

CDR3 in amino acids: CASSGLSGLISGNTIYF. As DNA, the CDR3 is TGTGCCAGCAGTGGATTATCTGGACTGATCTCTGGAAACACCATATATTTT. This chain links TRBV2 with TRBJ1-3; no definite D call. V was clipped by 4 bases and J by 0 bases, with 16 bases between them. CDR1 is SNHLY, CDR2 FYNNEI, per germline. The CDR3 is 17 amino acids.

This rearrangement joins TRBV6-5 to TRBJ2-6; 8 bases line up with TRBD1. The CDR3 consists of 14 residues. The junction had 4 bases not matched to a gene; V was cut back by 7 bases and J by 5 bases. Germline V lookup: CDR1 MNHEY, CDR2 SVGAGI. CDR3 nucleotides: TGTGCCAGCACCAGACAGGGGCGGGCCAACGTCCTGACTTTC. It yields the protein CASTRQGRANVLTF.

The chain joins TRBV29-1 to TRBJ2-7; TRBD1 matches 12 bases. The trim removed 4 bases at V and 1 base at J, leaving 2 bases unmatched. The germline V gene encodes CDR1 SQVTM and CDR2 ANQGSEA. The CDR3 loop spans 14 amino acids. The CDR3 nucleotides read TGCAGCGTTGGGGGACAGGGGGCTTCCTACGAGCAGTACTTC. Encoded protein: CSVGGQGASYEQYF.

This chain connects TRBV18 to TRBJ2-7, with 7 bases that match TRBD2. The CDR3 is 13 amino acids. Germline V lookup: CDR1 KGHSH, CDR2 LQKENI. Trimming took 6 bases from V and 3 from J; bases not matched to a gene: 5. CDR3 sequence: CASSPSGNYEQYF. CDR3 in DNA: TGTGCCAGCTCGCCCAGCGGGAACTACGAGCAGTACTTC.

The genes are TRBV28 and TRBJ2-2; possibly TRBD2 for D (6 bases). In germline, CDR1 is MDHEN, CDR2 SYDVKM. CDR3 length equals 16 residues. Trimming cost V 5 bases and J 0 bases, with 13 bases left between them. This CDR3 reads CASSPHGGTNTGELFF. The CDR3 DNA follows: TGTGCCAGCAGTCCCCATGGCGGGACGAACACCGGGGAGCTGTTTTTT. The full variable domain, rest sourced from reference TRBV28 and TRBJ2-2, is DVKVTQSSRYLVKRTGEKVFLECVQDMDHENMFWYRQDPGLGLRLIYFSYDVKMKEKGDIPEGYSVSREKKERFSLILESASTNQTSMYLCASSPHGGTNTGELFFGEGSRLTVL.

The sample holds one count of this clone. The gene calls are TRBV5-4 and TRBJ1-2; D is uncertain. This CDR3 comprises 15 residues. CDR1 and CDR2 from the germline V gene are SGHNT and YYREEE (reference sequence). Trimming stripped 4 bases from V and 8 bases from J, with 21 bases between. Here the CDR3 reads CASSPYVGPVRGYTF. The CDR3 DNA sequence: TGTGCCAGCAGCCCGTACGTCGGCCCCGTCCGGGGCTACACCTTC.

The CDR3 here is CASSHQLAGTGSSSTDTQYF. Here the CDR3 DNA reads TGCGCCAGCAGCCACCAACTAGCGGGGACCGGATCTTCTAGCACAGATACGCAGTATTTT. J is TRBJ2-3 and V is TRBV4-3, with 10 bases lining up with TRBD2. The germline V gene encodes CDR1 LGHNA and CDR2 YSLEER. The trim removed 3 bases at V and 0 bases at J, leaving 15 bases unmatched. CDR3 size: 20 residues.

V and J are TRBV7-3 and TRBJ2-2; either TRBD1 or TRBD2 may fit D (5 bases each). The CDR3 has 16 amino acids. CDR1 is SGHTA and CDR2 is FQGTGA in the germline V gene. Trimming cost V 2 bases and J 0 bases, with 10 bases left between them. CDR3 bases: TGTGCCAGCAGCTTAGGGGGAGCCGCGAACACCGGGGAGCTGTTTTTT. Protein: CASSLGGAANTGELFF.

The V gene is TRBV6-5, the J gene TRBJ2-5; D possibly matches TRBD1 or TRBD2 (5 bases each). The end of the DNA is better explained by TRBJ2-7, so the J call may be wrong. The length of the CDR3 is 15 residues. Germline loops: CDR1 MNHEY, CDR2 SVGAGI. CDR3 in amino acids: CASSYSWDRSYEQYF. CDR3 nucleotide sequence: TGTGCCAGCAGTTACTCGTGGGACCGTTCCTACGAGCAGTACTTC.

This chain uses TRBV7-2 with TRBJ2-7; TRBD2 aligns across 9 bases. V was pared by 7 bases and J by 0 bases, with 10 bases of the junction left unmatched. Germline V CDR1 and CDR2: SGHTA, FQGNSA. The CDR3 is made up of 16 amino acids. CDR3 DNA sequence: TGTGCCAGCAATAGGGCGGGAGGGGGCAACTCCTACGAGCAGTACTTC. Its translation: CASNRAGGGNSYEQYF.

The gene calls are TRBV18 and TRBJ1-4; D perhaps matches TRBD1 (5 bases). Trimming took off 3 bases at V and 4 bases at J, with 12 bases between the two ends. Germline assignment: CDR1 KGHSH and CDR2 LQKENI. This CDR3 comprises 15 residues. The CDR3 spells CASSPTGDHNEKLFF. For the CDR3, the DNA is TGTGCCAGCTCACCCACGGGGGACCATAATGAAAAACTGTTTTTT.